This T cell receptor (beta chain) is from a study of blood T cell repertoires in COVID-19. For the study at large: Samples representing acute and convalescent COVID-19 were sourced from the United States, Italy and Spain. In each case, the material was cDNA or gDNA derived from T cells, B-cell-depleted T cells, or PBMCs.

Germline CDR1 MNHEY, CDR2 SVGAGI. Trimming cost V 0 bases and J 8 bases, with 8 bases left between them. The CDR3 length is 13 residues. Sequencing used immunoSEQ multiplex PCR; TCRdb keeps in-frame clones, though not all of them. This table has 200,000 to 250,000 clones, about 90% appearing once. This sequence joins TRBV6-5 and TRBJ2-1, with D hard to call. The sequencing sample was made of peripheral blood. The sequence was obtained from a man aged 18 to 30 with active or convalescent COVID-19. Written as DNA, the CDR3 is TGTGCCAGCAGTTACTCGATCCTAGATGAGCAGTTCTTC. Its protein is CASSYSILDEQFF.